This section outlines one T cell receptor beta chain sequence together with its context. This sample stems from a study of blood T cell repertoires in COVID-19. The V gene end was trimmed by 5 bases and the J gene end by 3 bases; junction bases not matched to a gene: 6. The CDR3 is 14 residues long. Germline-derived CDR1 and CDR2 are MNHEY and SVGAGI. Clones were read by immunoSEQ multiplex PCR, and TCRdb kept only the in-frame ones, dropping some. This table has 150,000 to 200,000 clones, roughly 80% appearing once. The sequence came from a man aged 45-60 years who had recovered from COVID-19. Material for sequencing was PBMCs or T cells enriched from blood (not recorded which). The rearrangement joins TRBV6-5 to TRBJ2-7; TRBD1 agrees at 8 bases. CDR3 nucleotides: TGTGCCAGCAGTCTCACAGGGGGGAGCTACGAGCAGTACTTC. Encoded protein: CASSLTGGSYEQYF.